Presented here are 5 T cell receptor beta chains from one specimen sequenced in a study of OX40 agonist ivuxolimab in advanced cancers. Only in-frame clones appear in the TCRdb table, and some are missing; sequencing was by immunoSEQ multiplex PCR. This table has about 52,000 clones, more than 85% appearing once. The sequencing here drew on CD4+ or CD8+ T cells sorted from blood, taken in a trial of the OX40 agonist ivuxolimab. The receptors here all came from an adult with an advanced solid tumor such as melanoma, head and neck, liver or kidney cancer.

The chain couples TRBV5-6 to TRBJ1-3; no clear D. V lost 2 bases, J lost 0 bases, and 6 bases lay in between. The CDR3 extends over 14 amino acids. Germline V lookup: CDR1 SGHDT, CDR2 YYEEEE. CDR3 residues: CASSFGVSGNTIYF. Here the CDR3 DNA reads TGTGCCAGCAGCTTTGGGGTCTCTGGAAACACCATATATTTT.

This clone has a handful of counts. The J gene is TRBJ1-2, the V gene TRBV5-4; D not resolved. Trimming pared 2 bases from V and 1 base from J, leaving 6 bases between. This CDR3 has 13 residues. The germline CDR1 and CDR2 sequences are SGHNT and YYREEE (reference sequence). The chain's CDR3 is CASSFDYNYGYTF. CDR3 DNA sequence: TGTGCCAGCAGCTTCGATTATAACTATGGCTACACCTTC.

The chain joins TRBV5-8 to TRBJ2-3; D call uncertain. The CDR3 is 14 amino acids. V lost 3 bases and J 2 bases, leaving 10 bases between the germline ends. Germline V lookup: CDR1 SGHTS, CDR2 YDEGEE. The DNA of the CDR3 is TGTGCCAGCAGCTCAAATGTGCCCACAGATACGCAGTATTTT. It translates to CASSSNVPTDTQYF.

The chain combines TRBV27 with TRBJ1-2, with D possibly TRBD1 on 6 matching bases. V lost 5 bases and J 8 bases, leaving 15 bases between the germline ends. Germline V CDR1 and CDR2: MNHEY, SMNVEV (reference sequence). The CDR3 contains 13 residues. The CDR3 spells CASSPRGMDGYTF. The CDR3 DNA reads as TGTGCCAGCAGTCCCAGGGGAATGGACGGCTACACCTTC.

This chain joins TRBV11-2 and TRBJ2-1; a weak D match, TRBD2 (5 bases). The V and J ends lost 2 bases and 1 base respectively, with 6 bases between them. The length of the CDR3 is 14 residues. CDR1 and CDR2 (germline): SGHAT, FQNNGV. CDR3 nucleotide sequence: TGTGCCAGCAGCTTACGGGGATCCTACAATGAGCAGTTCTTC. Amino acids: CASSLRGSYNEQFF.